Listed here are 10 T cell receptor beta chains from one sample, sequenced in a study of technical replicates of blood from a few donors. Produced via immunoSEQ multiplex PCR; TCRdb's table is partial and in-frame only. The data contain approximately 59,000 clones, approximately 86% of them singletons. The sequencing sample was made of PBMCs. These receptors originate from a human donor in good health. Some clones in this sample may be carry-over from other donors' samples.

V is TRBV27 and J is TRBJ2-2; 13 nucleotides agree with TRBD2. CDR3 length equals 16 residues. The V and J ends lost 5 bases and 7 bases, in that order; junction bases with no gene match: 7. Germline lookup yields CDR1 MNHEY and CDR2 SMNVEV (reference sequence). CDR3 loop: CASSPRTSGSVGELFF. The DNA for the CDR3 is TGTGCCAGCAGTCCCCGGACTAGCGGGAGCGTCGGGGAGCTGTTTTTT.

This clone was observed a single time. The chain uses TRBV5-6 and TRBJ1-1, with D unresolved. Germline CDR1 is SGHDT and CDR2 is YYEEEE. The germline V and J ends were trimmed by 7 bases and 7 bases, with 11 bases remaining between them. CDR3 length: 11 residues. CDR3 DNA: TGTGCCAGCGGAACAGAAGGTGAAGCTTTCTTT. Amino acid sequence: CASGTEGEAFF. The full variable domain, with the rest looked up from reference TRBV5-6 and TRBJ1-1, is DAGVTQSPTHLIKTRGQQVTLRCSPKSGHDTVSWYQQALGQGPQFIFQYYEEEERQRGNFPDRFSGHQFPNYSSELNVNALLLGDSALYLCASGTEGEAFFGQGTRLTVV.

CDR3 sequence (DNA): TGTGCCAGTAGCGGGGACAGAATTGAAGCTTTCTTT. This codes for CASSGDRIEAFF. The chain links TRBV19 to TRBJ1-1, with TRBD1 matching 7 bases. The CDR3 spans 12 residues. CDR1 is LNHDA and CDR2 is SQIVND in the germline V gene (reference sequence). V gave up 6 bases and J gave up 7 bases; unmatched junction bases: 5.

This clone was recorded only once. This chain connects TRBV7-9 to TRBJ2-3; 9 nucleotides agree with TRBD2. Germline values: CDR1 SEHNR, CDR2 FQNEAQ (reference sequence). CDR3 size: 13 residues. The junction had 4 bases not matched to a gene; V was cut back by 6 bases and J by 6 bases. CDR3 residues: CASRASGIDTQYF. The DNA of the CDR3 is TGTGCCAGCAGGGCTAGCGGGATTGATACGCAGTATTTT. The entire variable domain, with the rest obtained from reference TRBV7-9 and TRBJ2-3, is as follows: DTGVSQNPRHKITKRGQNVTFRCDPISEHNRLYWYRQTLGQGPEFLTYFQNEAQLEKSRLLSDRFSAERPKGSFSTLEIQRTEQGDSAMYLCASRASGIDTQYFGPGTRLTVL.

The chain joins TRBV6-6 to TRBJ1-5, with D maybe TRBD1 (5 bases). Looked up from germline, CDR1 is MNHNY and CDR2 is SVGAGI (reference sequence). Trimming left V 6 bases short and J 0 bases short, with 12 bases between. The CDR3 spans 15 residues. The CDR3 reads CASRNGGSSNQPQHF. Here the CDR3 DNA reads TGTGCCAGCAGAAATGGGGGGTCTAGCAATCAGCCCCAGCATTTT.

J is TRBJ2-7 and V is TRBV4-3; D possibly corresponds to TRBD1 (5 bases). Germline V CDR1 and CDR2: LGHNA, YSLEER. This CDR3 has 14 residues. Trimming removed 0 bases at V and 8 bases at J, with 14 bases between. CDR3 nucleotides: TGCGCCAGCAGCCAAGATGGGATACGACAGAAGCAGTACTTC. As protein: CASSQDGIRQKQYF.

The V and J genes are TRBV5-4 and TRBJ2-1, with D perhaps matching TRBD2 (5 bases). V lost 3 bases and J lost 5, with 15 bases in between. CDR1 and CDR2 from the germline V gene are SGHNT and YYREEE (reference sequence). The CDR3 sequence is 15 residues long. CDR3 nucleotides: TGTGCCAGCAGCTCCGGAGAGGGATTAGACAATGAGCAGTTCTTC. Translated, it gives CASSSGEGLDNEQFF.

CDR3 amino acids: CASSQEGRSGVTKNIQYF. The DNA for the CDR3 is TGCGCCAGCAGCCAAGAGGGCAGATCAGGGGTGACCAAAAACATTCAGTACTTC. The chain joins TRBV4-3 to TRBJ2-4; D might be TRBD1 (6 bases). Germline lookup yields CDR1 LGHNA and CDR2 YSLEER. This CDR3 is built from 18 residues. The V and J ends lost 0 bases and 2 bases respectively, with 17 bases between them.

V and J are TRBV7-9 and TRBJ2-7; D is possibly TRBD2 (6 bases). V was shortened by 5 bases and J by 5 bases, with 10 bases between the two germline ends. Per the germline V gene, CDR1 is SEHNR and CDR2 is FQNEAQ (reference sequence). This CDR3 spans 12 amino acids. DNA for the CDR3: TGTGCCAGCAGCCCTGAGCGGGACGAGCAGTACTTC. This translates into CASSPERDEQYF.

This clone was counted once. The rearrangement links TRBV10-3 to TRBJ2-1, with 13 bases matching TRBD2. This CDR3 region has 14 residues. The germline CDR1 and CDR2 sequences are ENHRY and SYGVKD. With V trimmed by 2 bases and J by 10 bases, 2 bases remained unmatched. For the CDR3, the DNA is TGTGCCATCAGTGAGACTAGCGGGAGGGGCGAGCAGTTCTTC. Its translation is CAISETSGRGEQFF.